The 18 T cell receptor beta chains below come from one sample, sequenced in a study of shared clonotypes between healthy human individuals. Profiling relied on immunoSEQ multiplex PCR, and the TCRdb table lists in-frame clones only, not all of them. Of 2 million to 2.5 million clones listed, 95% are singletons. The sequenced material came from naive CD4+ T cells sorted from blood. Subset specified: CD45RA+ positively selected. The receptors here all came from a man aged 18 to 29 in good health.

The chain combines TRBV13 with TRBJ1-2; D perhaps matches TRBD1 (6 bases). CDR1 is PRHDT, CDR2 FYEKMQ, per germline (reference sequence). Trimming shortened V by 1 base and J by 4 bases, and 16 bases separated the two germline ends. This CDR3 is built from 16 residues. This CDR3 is CASSLVAGASGYGYTF. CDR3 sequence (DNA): TGTGCCAGCAGCTTAGTCGCAGGGGCCTCGGGCTATGGCTACACCTTC.

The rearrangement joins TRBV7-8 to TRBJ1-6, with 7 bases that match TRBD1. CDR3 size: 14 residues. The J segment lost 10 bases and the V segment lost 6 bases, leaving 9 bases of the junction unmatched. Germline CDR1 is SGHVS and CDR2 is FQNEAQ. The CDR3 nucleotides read TGTGCCAGCAGTCTACAGGGGAGTCGGTCACCCCTCCACTTT. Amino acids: CASSLQGSRSPLHF.

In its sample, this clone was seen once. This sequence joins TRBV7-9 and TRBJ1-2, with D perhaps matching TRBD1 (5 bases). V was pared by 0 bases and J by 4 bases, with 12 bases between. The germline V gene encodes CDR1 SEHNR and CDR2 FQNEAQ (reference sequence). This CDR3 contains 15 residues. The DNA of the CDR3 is TGTGCCAGCAGCTTAGCCGGGGCCGGCCCCTATGGCTACACCTTC. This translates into CASSLAGAGPYGYTF. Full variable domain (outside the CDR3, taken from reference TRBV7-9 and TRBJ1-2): DTGVSQNPRHKITKRGQNVTFRCDPISEHNRLYWYRQTLGQGPEFLTYFQNEAQLEKSRLLSDRFSAERPKGSFSTLEIQRTEQGDSAMYLCASSLAGAGPYGYTFGSGTRLTVV.

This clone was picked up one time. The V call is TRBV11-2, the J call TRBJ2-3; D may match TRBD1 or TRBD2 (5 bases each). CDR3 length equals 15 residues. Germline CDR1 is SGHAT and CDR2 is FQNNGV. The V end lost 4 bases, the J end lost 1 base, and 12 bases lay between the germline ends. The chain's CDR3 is CASSWTGDGTDTQYF. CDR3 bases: TGTGCCAGCAGCTGGACCGGGGACGGCACAGATACGCAGTATTTT.

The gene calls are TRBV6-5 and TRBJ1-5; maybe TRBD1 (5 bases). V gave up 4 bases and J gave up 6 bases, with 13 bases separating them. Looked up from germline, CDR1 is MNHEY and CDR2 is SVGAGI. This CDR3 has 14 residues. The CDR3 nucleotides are TGTGCCAGCAGTTCGATCAGGGAAAGTCAGCCCCAGCATTTT. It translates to CASSSIRESQPQHF.

The DNA of the CDR3 is TGTGCCTGGACTCCGACAGGGATGGGTGGCTACACCTTC. Its protein product is CAWTPTGMGGYTF. The genes are TRBV30 and TRBJ1-2; 7 bases match TRBD1. The trim removed 4 bases at V and 7 bases at J, leaving 9 bases unmatched. The germline CDR1 and CDR2 sequences are GTSNPN and SVGIG (reference sequence). The CDR3 is 13 residues long.

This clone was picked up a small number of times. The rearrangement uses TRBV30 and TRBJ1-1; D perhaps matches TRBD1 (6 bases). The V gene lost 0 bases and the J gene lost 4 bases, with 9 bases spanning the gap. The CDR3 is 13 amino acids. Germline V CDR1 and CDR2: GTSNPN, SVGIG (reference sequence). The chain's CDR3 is CAWSVIRGTEAFF. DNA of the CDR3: TGTGCCTGGAGTGTTATCAGGGGCACTGAAGCTTTCTTT.

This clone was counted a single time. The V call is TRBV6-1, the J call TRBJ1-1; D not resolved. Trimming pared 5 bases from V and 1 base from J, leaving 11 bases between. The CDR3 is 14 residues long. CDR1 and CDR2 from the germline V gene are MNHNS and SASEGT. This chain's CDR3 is CASSRTRTNTEAFF. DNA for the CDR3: TGTGCCAGCAGTAGAACCCGGACGAACACTGAAGCTTTCTTT.

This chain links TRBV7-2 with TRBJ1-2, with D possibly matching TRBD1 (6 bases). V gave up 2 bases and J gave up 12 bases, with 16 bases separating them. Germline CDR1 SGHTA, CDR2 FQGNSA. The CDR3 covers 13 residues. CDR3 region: CASSLSPGTPNTF. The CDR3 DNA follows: TGTGCCAGCAGCTTATCCCCCGGGACACCAAACACCTTC.

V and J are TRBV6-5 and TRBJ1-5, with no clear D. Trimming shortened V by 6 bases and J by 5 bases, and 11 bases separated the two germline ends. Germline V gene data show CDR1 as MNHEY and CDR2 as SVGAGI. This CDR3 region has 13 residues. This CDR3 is CASRLQPDQPQHF. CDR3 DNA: TGTGCCAGCAGATTACAGCCGGATCAGCCCCAGCATTTT.

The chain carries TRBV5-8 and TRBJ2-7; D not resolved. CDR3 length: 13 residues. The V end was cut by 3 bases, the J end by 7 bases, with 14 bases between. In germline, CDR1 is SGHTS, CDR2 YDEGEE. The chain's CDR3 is CASSWVLPREQYF. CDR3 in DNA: TGTGCCAGCAGCTGGGTCCTGCCCAGGGAGCAGTACTTC.

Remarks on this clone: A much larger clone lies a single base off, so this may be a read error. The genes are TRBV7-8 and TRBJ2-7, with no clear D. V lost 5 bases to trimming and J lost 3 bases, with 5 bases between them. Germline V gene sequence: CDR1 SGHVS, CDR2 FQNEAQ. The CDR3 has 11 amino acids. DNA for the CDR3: TGTGCCAGCAGCAACTTCTACGAGCAGTACTTC. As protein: CASSNFYEQYF.

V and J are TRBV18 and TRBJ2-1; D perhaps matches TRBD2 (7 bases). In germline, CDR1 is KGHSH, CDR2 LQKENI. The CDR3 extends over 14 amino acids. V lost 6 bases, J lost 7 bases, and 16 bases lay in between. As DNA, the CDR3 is TGTGCCAGCTCCCAAGGGGGGGGAGCAAATGAGCAGTTCTTC. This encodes CASSQGGGANEQFF.

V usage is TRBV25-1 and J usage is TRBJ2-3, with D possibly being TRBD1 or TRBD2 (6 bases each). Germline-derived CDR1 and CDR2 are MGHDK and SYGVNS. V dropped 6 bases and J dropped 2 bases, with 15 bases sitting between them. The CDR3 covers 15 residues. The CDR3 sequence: CASRSDRRATDTQYF. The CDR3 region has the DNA TGTGCCAGCAGGAGCGACAGGAGGGCCACAGATACGCAGTATTTT.

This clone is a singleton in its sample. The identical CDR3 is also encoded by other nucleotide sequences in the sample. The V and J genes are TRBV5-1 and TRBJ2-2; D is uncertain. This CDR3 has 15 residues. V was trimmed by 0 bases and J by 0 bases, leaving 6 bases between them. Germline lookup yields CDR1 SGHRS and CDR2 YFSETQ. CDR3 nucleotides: TGCGCCAGCAGCTTGGGGGCGGCGAACACCGGGGAGCTGTTTTTT. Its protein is CASSLGAANTGELFF.

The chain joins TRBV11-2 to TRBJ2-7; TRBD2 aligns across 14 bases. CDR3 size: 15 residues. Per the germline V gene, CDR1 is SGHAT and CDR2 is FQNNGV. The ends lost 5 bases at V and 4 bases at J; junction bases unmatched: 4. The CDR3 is CASSPGLAGAYEQYF. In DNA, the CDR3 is TGTGCCAGCAGCCCGGGACTAGCGGGAGCGTACGAGCAGTACTTC. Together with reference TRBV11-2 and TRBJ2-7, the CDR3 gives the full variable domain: EAGVAQSPRYKIIEKRQSVAFWCNPISGHATLYWYQQILGQGPKLLIQFQNNGVVDDSQLPKDRFSAERLKGVDSTLKIQPAKLEDSAVYLCASSPGLAGAYEQYFGPGTRLTVT.

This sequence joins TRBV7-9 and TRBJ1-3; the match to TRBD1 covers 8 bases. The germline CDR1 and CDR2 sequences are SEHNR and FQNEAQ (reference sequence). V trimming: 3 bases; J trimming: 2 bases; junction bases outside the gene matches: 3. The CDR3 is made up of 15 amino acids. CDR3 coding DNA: TGTGCCAGCAGCTTGGACAGGGTGGCTGGAAACACCATATATTTT. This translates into CASSLDRVAGNTIYF.

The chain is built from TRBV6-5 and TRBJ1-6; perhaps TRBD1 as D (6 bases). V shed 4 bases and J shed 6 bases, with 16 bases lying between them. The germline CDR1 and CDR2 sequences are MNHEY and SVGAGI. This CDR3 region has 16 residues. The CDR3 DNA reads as TGTGCCAGCAGTTCCAGGGGCGAAGGAACTAATTCACCCCTCCACTTT. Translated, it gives CASSSRGEGTNSPLHF.